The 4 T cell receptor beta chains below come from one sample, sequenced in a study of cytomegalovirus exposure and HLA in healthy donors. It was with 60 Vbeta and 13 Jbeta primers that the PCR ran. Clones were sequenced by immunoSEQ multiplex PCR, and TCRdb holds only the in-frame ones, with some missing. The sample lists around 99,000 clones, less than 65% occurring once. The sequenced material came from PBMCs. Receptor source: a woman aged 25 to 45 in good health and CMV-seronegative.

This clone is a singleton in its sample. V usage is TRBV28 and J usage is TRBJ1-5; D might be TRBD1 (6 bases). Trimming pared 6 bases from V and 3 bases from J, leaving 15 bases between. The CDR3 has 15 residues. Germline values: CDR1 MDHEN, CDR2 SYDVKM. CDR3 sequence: CASRLQGGDNQPQHF. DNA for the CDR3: TGTGCCAGCAGACTACAGGGAGGGGACAATCAGCCCCAGCATTTT. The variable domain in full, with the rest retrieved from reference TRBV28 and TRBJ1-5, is DVKVTQSSRYLVKRTGEKVFLECVQDMDHENMFWYRQDPGLGLRLIYFSYDVKMKEKGDIPEGYSVSREKKERFSLILESASTNQTSMYLCASRLQGGDNQPQHFGDGTRLSIL.

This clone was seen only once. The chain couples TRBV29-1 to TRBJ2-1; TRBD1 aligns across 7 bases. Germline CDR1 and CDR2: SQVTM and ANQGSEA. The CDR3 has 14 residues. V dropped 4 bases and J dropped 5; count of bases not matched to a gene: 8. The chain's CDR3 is CSVGVHRGHNEQFF. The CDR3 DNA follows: TGCAGCGTTGGGGTCCACAGGGGTCACAATGAGCAGTTCTTC.

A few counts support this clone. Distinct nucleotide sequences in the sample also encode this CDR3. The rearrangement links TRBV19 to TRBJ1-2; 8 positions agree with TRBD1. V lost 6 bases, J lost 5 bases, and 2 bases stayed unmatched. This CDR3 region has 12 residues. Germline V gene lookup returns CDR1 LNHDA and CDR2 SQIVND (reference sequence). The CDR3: CASRDRGYGYTF. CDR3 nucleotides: TGTGCCAGTAGAGACAGGGGATATGGCTACACCTTC.

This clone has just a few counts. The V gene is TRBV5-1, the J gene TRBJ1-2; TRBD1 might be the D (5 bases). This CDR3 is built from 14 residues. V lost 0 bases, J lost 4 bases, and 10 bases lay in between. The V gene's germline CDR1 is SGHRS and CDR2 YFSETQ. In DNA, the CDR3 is TGCGCCAGCAGCTTGGAGGCGGGGGGCTATGGCTACACCTTC. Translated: CASSLEAGGYGYTF.